These 6 T cell receptor beta chains originate from one sample sequenced in a study of PD-1 blockade in classical Hodgkin lymphoma. Repertoires were generated with immunoSEQ multiplex PCR, while TCRdb's copy carries only in-frame clones and drops some. The sample records tens of thousands of clones, 73% being singletons. Relapse was seen in all patients after autologous stem cell transplantation, and brentuximab vedotin exposure was variable. Specimen: peripheral blood mononuclear cells (PBMCs), collected at baseline. The receptors derive from a human donor with classical Hodgkin lymphoma.

The rearrangement links TRBV9 to TRBJ2-2, with 7 bases fitting TRBD1. Losses at the gene ends were 7 bases for V and 4 bases for J; bases not matched to a gene: 7. Germline lookup yields CDR1 SGDLS and CDR2 YYNGEE. The CDR3 runs 14 residues. The CDR3 coding sequence is TGTGCCAGCTCGGACAGGATGGGCACCGGGGAGCTGTTTTTT. This translates into CASSDRMGTGELFF.

Concerning this clone itself: Germline is not matched at one junction end, which may reflect a read error. V usage is TRBV7-7 and J usage is TRBJ1-2; D ambiguous. The CDR3 spans 12 residues. The V gene's germline CDR1 is SSHAT and CDR2 FNYEAQ (reference sequence). CDR3 coding DNA: TGTGCTAGCAGCTTGGAACTCTATGGCTACACCTTC. This codes for CASSLELYGYTF.

The chain couples TRBV9 to TRBJ1-3; D gene uncertain. The CDR3 extends over 14 amino acids. Germline CDR1 and CDR2: SGDLS and YYNGEE. The V gene lost 0 bases and the J gene lost 2 bases, with 6 bases spanning the gap. This CDR3 is CASSVDLPGNTIYF. CDR3 DNA: TGTGCCAGCAGCGTAGATCTCCCTGGAAACACCATATATTTT.

The chain couples TRBV6-5 to TRBJ1-2; weak D call: TRBD1 (5 bases). The CDR3 is 14 amino acids. Trimming cost V 4 bases and J 2 bases, with 11 bases left between them. Germline values: CDR1 MNHEY, CDR2 SVGAGI. The CDR3 DNA reads TGTGCCAGCAGTTCCCTGGGACGGAACTATGGCTACACCTTC. It codes for CASSSLGRNYGYTF.

DNA of the CDR3: TGTGCCAGCAGCGATCCCGGGACGGTAACCTACGAGCAGTACTTC. Its protein product is CASSDPGTVTYEQYF. This chain joins TRBV2 and TRBJ2-7; possibly TRBD1 or TRBD2 for D (5 bases each). CDR1 and CDR2 from the germline V gene are SNHLY and FYNNEI. The CDR3 consists of 15 residues. V was clipped by 6 bases and J by 2 bases, with 17 bases between them.

The rearrangement joins TRBV18 to TRBJ2-5; D uncertain. CDR3 length equals 13 residues. Germline V gene data show CDR1 as KGHSH and CDR2 as LQKENI. V gave up 0 bases and J gave up 4 bases, with 6 bases separating them. CDR3 amino acids: CASSPPIGETQYF. DNA of the CDR3: TGTGCCAGCTCACCACCAATTGGAGAGACCCAGTACTTC. The entire variable domain, with the rest obtained from reference TRBV18 and TRBJ2-5, is as follows: NAGVMQNPRHLVRRRGQEARLRCSPMKGHSHVYWYRQLPEEGLKFMVYLQKENIIDESGMPKERFSAEFPKEGPSILRIQQVVRGDSAAYFCASSPPIGETQYFGPGTRLLVL.